This passage covers 10 T cell receptor beta chains from one sample sequenced in a study of shared clonotypes between healthy human individuals. Libraries were prepared by immunoSEQ multiplex PCR; TCRdb keeps only in-frame clonotypes and omits some of them. The data contain 600,000 to 750,000 clones, 55% to 80% of them seen just once; the ten biggest clones take up under 2%. The sequencing sample was made of memory CD4+ T cells sorted from blood. Sample subset: CD45RA-negative fraction. The receptors were gathered from a woman aged 25 to 39 in good health.

The chain employs TRBV7-3 and TRBJ2-5; TRBD1 matches 8 bases. Germline-derived CDR1 and CDR2 are SGHTA and FQGTGA. CDR3 length equals 15 residues. With V trimmed by 5 bases and J by 1 base, 6 bases remained unmatched. This chain's CDR3 is CASSPGTGGQETQYF. The DNA for the CDR3 is TGTGCCAGCAGCCCCGGGACAGGAGGCCAAGAGACCCAGTACTTC.

This clone was counted a single time. The rearrangement links TRBV10-2 to TRBJ1-5; tentative D call: TRBD1 (6 bases). V dropped 5 bases and J dropped 7 bases, with 15 bases sitting between them. Germline V lookup: CDR1 WSHSY, CDR2 SAAADI. The CDR3 is 14 amino acids. CDR3 sequence (DNA): TGCGCCAGCAGTCGCGGGGGCGGGGGACAGCCCCAGCATTTT. Its translation is CASSRGGGGQPQHF.

The table lists this clone with a few counts. Other DNA sequences in this specimen translate into the identical CDR3. The chain uses TRBV25-1 and TRBJ2-7; D may correspond to TRBD1 or TRBD2 (5 bases each). The CDR3 loop spans 15 amino acids. V lost 1 base to trimming and J lost 4 bases, with 14 bases between them. The germline V gene encodes CDR1 MGHDK and CDR2 SYGVNS. The DNA of the CDR3 is TGTGCCAGCAGTGAATGGGGGTCAGGACCTTACGAGCAGTACTTC. Translating it yields CASSEWGSGPYEQYF.

This chain joins TRBV6-1 and TRBJ2-3; D might be TRBD2 (5 bases). The germline V gene has CDR1 MNHNS and CDR2 SASEGT. V was trimmed by 2 bases and J by 5 bases, leaving 17 bases between them. The CDR3 is made up of 16 amino acids. The CDR3: CASSEIVGDEGDTQYF. The CDR3 nucleotides are TGTGCCAGCAGTGAAATAGTGGGAGATGAGGGAGATACGCAGTATTTT.

This clone was counted only a few times. The rearrangement joins TRBV6-5 to TRBJ1-1; tentative D call: TRBD1 (6 bases). Trimming removed 0 bases from V and 4 bases from J, with 12 bases in between. This CDR3 is built from 15 residues. Germline V gene data show CDR1 as MNHEY and CDR2 as SVGAGI. CDR3 loop: CASSYSGGGSTEAFF. CDR3 nucleotide sequence: TGTGCCAGCAGTTACTCGGGGGGCGGGAGCACTGAAGCTTTCTTT.

In its sample, this clone was seen a few times. The chain carries TRBV10-3 and TRBJ2-1; 9 positions agree with TRBD1. Trimming removed 4 bases from V and 5 bases from J; junction bases left unmatched: 9. The CDR3 extends over 16 amino acids. Germline V CDR1 and CDR2: ENHRY, SYGVKD. The CDR3 nucleotides read TGTGCCATCAGTGGCCCGGGACAGGGAGGAAACAATGAGCAGTTCTTC. This codes for CAISGPGQGGNNEQFF.

The rearrangement links TRBV25-1 to TRBJ2-5; 8 bases map to TRBD2. The V segment lost 6 bases and the J segment 4 bases; nucleotides outside the gene matches: 4. This CDR3 spans 13 amino acids. Germline values: CDR1 MGHDK, CDR2 SYGVNS. CDR3 nucleotide sequence: TGTGCCAGCAGAAAGGCGGGGGGAGAGACCCAGTACTTC. Its translation is CASRKAGGETQYF.

The J gene is TRBJ2-7, the V gene TRBV11-2; TRBD2 might be the D (6 bases). Germline V gene data show CDR1 as SGHAT and CDR2 as FQNNGV. CDR3 length: 14 residues. V was pared by 2 bases and J by 3 bases, with 11 bases between. CDR3 bases: TGTGCCAGCAGCTTACGGGACGGGAGCTACGAGCAGTACTTC. Translation gives CASSLRDGSYEQYF.

This clone was recorded once. The gene calls are TRBV6-4 and TRBJ1-4; D unresolved. In germline, CDR1 is MRHNA, CDR2 SNTAGT. The V end lost 11 bases, the J end lost 3 bases, and 13 bases lay between the germline ends. CDR3 length: 13 residues. CDR3 nucleotides: TGTGCCCGACCAGGACGGCCTAATGAAAAACTGTTTTTT. Protein: CARPGRPNEKLFF.

A remark on this clone: It may be a read error: a sequence one base away is much more abundant. At the DNA level, this CDR3 is encoded by other sequences in the same sample as well. V is TRBV25-1 and J is TRBJ1-1; D is possibly TRBD1 (5 bases). The CDR3 length is 16 residues. Looked up from germline, CDR1 is MGHDK and CDR2 is SYGVNS. CDR3 nucleotide sequence: TGTGCCAGCAGTGAATCCAGTCAGGGTCTAGGTACTGAAGCCTTCTTT. Its translation: CASSESSQGLGTEAFF.